This T cell receptor beta chain was observed in a study of shared clonotypes between healthy human individuals. Study-wide results and limits: Rarefaction indicated that sorted-subset sequencing remained incomplete although depth was large.

Naive CD8 cells lacked CD45RO and underwent positive selection for CCR7, leaving out terminally differentiated effector memory CD45RA+ cells. Sequenced by immunoSEQ multiplex PCR; TCRdb stores in-frame clones only, minus some. This sample has more than 2 million clones; 90% to 95% occur once, and the top ten carry 1.5% to 2%. This CDR3 comprises 16 residues. The V gene lost 3 bases and the J gene lost 7 bases, with 22 bases spanning the gap. Germline values: CDR1 LGHNA, CDR2 YSLEER. Concerning this clone itself: Its antigen is not known.

The sequenced sample consisted of naive CD8+ T cells from PBMCs. The rearrangement links TRBV4-3 to TRBJ2-7, with D maybe TRBD2 (7 bases). This TCR was sampled from a man between 18 and 35 years old in good health. Some clones in this sample may be carry-over from other donors' samples. This chain's CDR3 is CASSHQSLGGLGEQYF. CDR3 DNA sequence: TGCGCCAGCAGCCACCAATCTCTGGGGGGGCTAGGGGAGCAGTACTTC.